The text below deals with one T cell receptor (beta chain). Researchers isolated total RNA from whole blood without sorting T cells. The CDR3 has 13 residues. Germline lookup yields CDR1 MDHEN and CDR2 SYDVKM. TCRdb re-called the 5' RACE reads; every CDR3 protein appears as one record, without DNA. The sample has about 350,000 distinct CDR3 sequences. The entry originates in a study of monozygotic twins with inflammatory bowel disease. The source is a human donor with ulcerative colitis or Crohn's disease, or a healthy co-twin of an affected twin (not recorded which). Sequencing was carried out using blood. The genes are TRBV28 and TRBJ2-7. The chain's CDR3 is CASRRLGPYEQYF.